This is a list of T cell receptor beta chains from one sample in a study of cytomegalovirus exposure and HLA in healthy donors. The assay was immunoSEQ multiplex PCR, and TCRdb's table has in-frame clones only and misses some. Among fewer than 350,000 clones listed, about 90% were seen once. Sequenced: PBMCs. Every receptor here comes from a young woman in good health and CMV-seronegative. CDR3s include the opening cysteine and the closing phenylalanine or tryptophan. Each record gives: clone size, V gene, J gene, D gene, CDR3 DNA, CDR3 protein. D genes are given only for firm matches. Only some rows state a clone size, as once, few, many or a class for expanded clones.

clone size: NA
V gene: TRBV29-1
J gene: TRBJ2-1
D gene: TRBD1
CDR3 DNA: TGCAGCGTTGGACAGGGGTTCACTCTGTTCTTC
CDR3 protein: CSVGQGFTLFF

clone size: NA
V gene: TRBV2
J gene: TRBJ2-3
D gene: TRBD2
CDR3 DNA: TGTGCCAGCAGGGAGACTAGCGGGGGGCTGGGGGATACGCAGTATTTT
CDR3 protein: CASRETSGGLGDTQYF

clone size: NA
V gene: TRBV6-6
J gene: TRBJ1-1
D gene: TRBD1
CDR3 DNA: TGTGCCAGCAGTTACGACAGGGGGCCTCAGGATGAAGCTTTCTTT
CDR3 protein: CASSYDRGPQDEAFF

clone size: few
V gene: TRBV4-1
J gene: TRBJ1-1
D gene: NA
CDR3 DNA: TGCGCCAGCAGCCAAGGTCAGGGGTTAATAACTGAAGCTTTCTTT
CDR3 protein: CASSQGQGLITEAFF

clone size: NA
V gene: TRBV10-1
J gene: TRBJ2-3
D gene: TRBD1
CDR3 DNA: TGCGCCAGCAGTGAGTCGGTAGGACAGGGGGCCTCAGATACGCAGTATTTT
CDR3 protein: CASSESVGQGASDTQYF

clone size: NA
V gene: TRBV13
J gene: TRBJ1-1
D gene: NA
CDR3 DNA: TGTGCCAGCAGCTCCCCTCGGACTGAAGCTTTCTTT
CDR3 protein: CASSSPRTEAFF

clone size: NA
V gene: TRBV29-1
J gene: TRBJ2-7
D gene: NA
CDR3 DNA: TGCAGCGCCCGGGGATTGGTGGACAGCGCCTACGAGCAGTACTTC
CDR3 protein: CSARGLVDSAYEQYF

clone size: NA
V gene: TRBV6-1
J gene: TRBJ2-3
D gene: TRBD2
CDR3 DNA: TGTGCCAGCAGATCCGGGACTAGCCTCACAGATACGCAGTATTTT
CDR3 protein: CASRSGTSLTDTQYF

clone size: NA
V gene: TRBV19
J gene: TRBJ1-4
D gene: NA
CDR3 DNA: TGTGCCAGTAGTACGAATGAAAAACTGTTTTTT
CDR3 protein: CASSTNEKLFF

clone size: once
V gene: TRBV2
J gene: TRBJ2-7
D gene: TRBD1
CDR3 DNA: TGTGCCAGCAGCCCCGGGACAGCCCTCTACGAGCAGTACTTC
CDR3 protein: CASSPGTALYEQYF

clone size: NA
V gene: TRBV28
J gene: TRBJ2-7
D gene: NA
CDR3 DNA: TGTGCCAGCAGTTTGCGGGGGCCCTACGAGCAGTACTTC
CDR3 protein: CASSLRGPYEQYF

clone size: NA
V gene: TRBV6-5
J gene: TRBJ2-1
D gene: TRBD2
CDR3 DNA: TGTGCCAGCAGTTCCGGCGGGGGGGCTTACAATGAGCAGTTCTTC
CDR3 protein: CASSSGGGAYNEQFF

clone size: NA
V gene: TRBV27
J gene: TRBJ2-7
D gene: NA
CDR3 DNA: TGTGCCAGCAGGTCCGGGTCCGCCTACGAGCAGTACTTC
CDR3 protein: CASRSGSAYEQYF

clone size: NA
V gene: TRBV27
J gene: TRBJ2-1
D gene: TRBD2
CDR3 DNA: TGTGCCAGCAGTTTAGAAGGGACTAGATTTAATGAGCAGTTCTTC
CDR3 protein: CASSLEGTRFNEQFF

clone size: NA
V gene: TRBV6-1
J gene: TRBJ2-7
D gene: TRBD2
CDR3 DNA: TGTGCCAGCAGTACGGGGGGTCTATACGAGCAGTACTTC
CDR3 protein: CASSTGGLYEQYF

clone size: NA
V gene: TRBV11-2
J gene: TRBJ2-2
D gene: TRBD1
CDR3 DNA: TGTGCCAGCAGCCCGGGACAGACGAACACCGGGGAGCTGTTTTTT
CDR3 protein: CASSPGQTNTGELFF

clone size: NA
V gene: TRBV5-4
J gene: TRBJ1-2
D gene: NA
CDR3 DNA: TGTGCCAGCAGCTTGTTCCAACGGGATGACCACTATGGCTACACCTTC
CDR3 protein: CASSLFQRDDHYGYTF

clone size: few
V gene: TRBV30
J gene: TRBJ1-6
D gene: NA
CDR3 DNA: TGTGCCTGGAGTTTGATCACGTCGGTTAATTCACCCCTCCACTTT
CDR3 protein: CAWSLITSVNSPLHF

clone size: NA
V gene: TRBV11-3
J gene: TRBJ2-7
D gene: NA
CDR3 DNA: TGTGCCAGCAGCTTGATCTACAGGATTTATTACGAGCAGTACTTC
CDR3 protein: CASSLIYRIYYEQYF

clone size: NA
V gene: TRBV29-1
J gene: TRBJ2-3
D gene: TRBD2
CDR3 DNA: TGCAGCGTCGACGGCGGGGGGGTGCTCACAGATACGCAGTATTTT
CDR3 protein: CSVDGGGVLTDTQYF

clone size: NA
V gene: TRBV6-1
J gene: TRBJ1-5
D gene: TRBD1
CDR3 DNA: TGTGCCATAGGGGAAGGGGGCGCGCAGCCCCAGCATTTT
CDR3 protein: CAIGEGGAQPQHF

clone size: NA
V gene: TRBV2
J gene: TRBJ2-1
D gene: TRBD2
CDR3 DNA: TGTGCCAGCAGTGTCACTAGCGGGGGGGCCAGTGAGCAGTTCTTC
CDR3 protein: CASSVTSGGASEQFF

clone size: NA
V gene: TRBV13
J gene: TRBJ2-5
D gene: NA
CDR3 DNA: TGTGCCAGCAGCTTAGGGACTTCGGAGACCCAGTACTTC
CDR3 protein: CASSLGTSETQYF

clone size: once
V gene: TRBV29-1
J gene: TRBJ1-2
D gene: NA
CDR3 DNA: TGCAGCGTTGAAGTTGGACAGAACTATGGCTACACCTTC
CDR3 protein: CSVEVGQNYGYTF

clone size: NA
V gene: TRBV2
J gene: TRBJ2-3
D gene: TRBD1
CDR3 DNA: TGTGCCAGCCGTGACAGGGGCACCACAGATACGCAGTATTTT
CDR3 protein: CASRDRGTTDTQYF

clone size: once
V gene: TRBV11-2
J gene: TRBJ2-7
D gene: TRBD1
CDR3 DNA: TGTGCCAGCAGCTTTCCGGGACAGCTAACCTACGAGCAGTACTTC
CDR3 protein: CASSFPGQLTYEQYF

clone size: few
V gene: TRBV7-9
J gene: TRBJ2-2
D gene: TRBD1
CDR3 DNA: TGTGCCAGCACGGCCGGGACAGTGAACACCGGGGAGCTGTTTTTT
CDR3 protein: CASTAGTVNTGELFF

clone size: NA
V gene: TRBV4-1
J gene: TRBJ1-2
D gene: NA
CDR3 DNA: TGCGCCAGCAGCCAAGACCCAGGATTCTATGGCTACACCTTC
CDR3 protein: CASSQDPGFYGYTF

clone size: once
V gene: TRBV6-5
J gene: TRBJ2-6
D gene: TRBD2
CDR3 DNA: TGTGCCAGCAGTTCACTAGCGCCCTCCGGGGCCAACGTCCTGACTTTC
CDR3 protein: CASSSLAPSGANVLTF

clone size: NA
V gene: TRBV13
J gene: TRBJ2-7
D gene: TRBD2
CDR3 DNA: TGTGCCAGCAGCTTACGACGCCTAGCGGGGGTCTCCTACGAGCAGTACTTC
CDR3 protein: CASSLRRLAGVSYEQYF

clone size: NA
V gene: TRBV7-9
J gene: TRBJ1-3
D gene: NA
CDR3 DNA: TGTGCCAGCAGCTTATACGGGGCAGGGGACACCATATATTTT
CDR3 protein: CASSLYGAGDTIYF

clone size: NA
V gene: TRBV5-1
J gene: TRBJ2-7
D gene: NA
CDR3 DNA: TGCGCCAGCAGCTTGCTGACAGACTACGAGCAGTACTTC
CDR3 protein: CASSLLTDYEQYF

clone size: NA
V gene: TRBV2
J gene: TRBJ1-2
D gene: NA
CDR3 DNA: TGTGCCAGCAGTGAAAATGACTGGTACTATGGCTACACCTTC
CDR3 protein: CASSENDWYYGYTF

clone size: NA
V gene: TRBV6-6
J gene: TRBJ2-7
D gene: TRBD1
CDR3 DNA: TGTGCCAGCAGTTACAAAGGGGGCACTTACGAGCAGTACTTC
CDR3 protein: CASSYKGGTYEQYF

clone size: NA
V gene: TRBV25-1
J gene: TRBJ2-7
D gene: TRBD2
CDR3 DNA: TGTGCCAGCAGTGAAGCTAGCGGGTCATACGAGCAGTACTTC
CDR3 protein: CASSEASGSYEQYF

clone size: NA
V gene: TRBV25-1
J gene: TRBJ1-1
D gene: NA
CDR3 DNA: TGTGCCAGCAGGGAGACAGGAGTCTTGAACACTGAAGCTTTCTTT
CDR3 protein: CASRETGVLNTEAFF

clone size: NA
V gene: TRBV6-5
J gene: TRBJ1-1
D gene: NA
CDR3 DNA: TGTGCCAGCCAGAGAAGGGGGTCGGCTGAAGCTTTCTTT
CDR3 protein: CASQRRGSAEAFF

clone size: few
V gene: TRBV7-9
J gene: TRBJ2-3
D gene: NA
CDR3 DNA: TGTGCCAGCAGCTTAGGGGTAGCGTCAGATACGCAGTATTTT
CDR3 protein: CASSLGVASDTQYF

clone size: few
V gene: TRBV5-6
J gene: TRBJ1-4
D gene: NA
CDR3 DNA: TGTGCCAGCAGCTTTAGCTATGTGAGTGAAAAACTGTTTTTT
CDR3 protein: CASSFSYVSEKLFF

clone size: NA
V gene: TRBV10-3
J gene: TRBJ1-1
D gene: NA
CDR3 DNA: TGTGCCATCAGACAGATTCTGAACACTGAAGCTTTCTTT
CDR3 protein: CAIRQILNTEAFF

clone size: NA
V gene: TRBV9
J gene: TRBJ1-2
D gene: TRBD1
CDR3 DNA: TGTGCCAGCAGCGTAGGTGCTGGACAGGGAGATGGCTACACCTTC
CDR3 protein: CASSVGAGQGDGYTF

clone size: NA
V gene: TRBV9
J gene: TRBJ2-3
D gene: TRBD1
CDR3 DNA: TGTGCCAGCAGCGTAGCATTCTGGGACAGGGAAGATACGCAGTATTTT
CDR3 protein: CASSVAFWDREDTQYF

clone size: NA
V gene: TRBV5-4
J gene: TRBJ1-2
D gene: TRBD1
CDR3 DNA: TGTGCCAGCAGCTCAGGGGGTCCAACCTCACTAAACTATGGCTACACCTTC
CDR3 protein: CASSSGGPTSLNYGYTF

clone size: NA
V gene: TRBV28
J gene: TRBJ2-7
D gene: TRBD2
CDR3 DNA: TGTGCCAGCAGTTTAGACTCCGGGACTAGCGGGGGGGGCGAGAAGTACTTC
CDR3 protein: CASSLDSGTSGGGEKYF

clone size: once
V gene: TRBV29-1
J gene: TRBJ1-4
D gene: TRBD1
CDR3 DNA: TGCAGCGTTGAAGGCTTTGTCCAGGGGGCCAATGAAAAACTGTTTTTT
CDR3 protein: CSVEGFVQGANEKLFF

clone size: NA
V gene: TRBV9
J gene: TRBJ2-1
D gene: TRBD1
CDR3 DNA: TGTGCCAGCAGCCCTCGAGGGGGCAGTGAGCAGTTCTTC
CDR3 protein: CASSPRGGSEQFF

clone size: once
V gene: TRBV5-1
J gene: TRBJ2-7
D gene: TRBD1
CDR3 DNA: TGCGCCAGCAGCTTGGAAAGAAACAGGGGGTACGAGCAGTACTTC
CDR3 protein: CASSLERNRGYEQYF

clone size: NA
V gene: TRBV15
J gene: TRBJ1-5
D gene: NA
CDR3 DNA: TGTGCCACCAGCCTAGGTGGAGTGAGTGGGCCCCAGCATTTT
CDR3 protein: CATSLGGVSGPQHF

clone size: NA
V gene: TRBV5-1
J gene: TRBJ2-2
D gene: TRBD2
CDR3 DNA: TGCGCCAGCAGCTTTGAGCGGGGGGGCTACACCGGGGAGCTGTTTTTT
CDR3 protein: CASSFERGGYTGELFF

clone size: NA
V gene: TRBV7-2
J gene: TRBJ2-7
D gene: NA
CDR3 DNA: TGTGCCAGCAGCTTAACCGGGAGCTCCTACGAGCAGTACTTC
CDR3 protein: CASSLTGSSYEQYF

clone size: NA
V gene: TRBV2
J gene: TRBJ2-1
D gene: TRBD2
CDR3 DNA: TGTGCCAGCAGTGCCCTAGCGGGGGGTCCGTTGGACTCCTACAATGAGCAGTTCTTC
CDR3 protein: CASSALAGGPLDSYNEQFF

clone size: NA
V gene: TRBV6-5
J gene: TRBJ2-7
D gene: TRBD2
CDR3 DNA: TGTGCCAGCAGGCGCGGGGGTCCAGCGTACGAGCAGTACTTC
CDR3 protein: CASRRGGPAYEQYF

clone size: NA
V gene: TRBV2
J gene: TRBJ1-5
D gene: TRBD1
CDR3 DNA: TGTGCCAGCAGGAGGACAGGGGCGGAGACGCCCCAGCATTTT
CDR3 protein: CASRRTGAETPQHF

clone size: NA
V gene: TRBV2
J gene: TRBJ2-3
D gene: TRBD2
CDR3 DNA: TGTGCCAGCAGCTTTAGGACTAGGGGAGATACGCAGTATTTT
CDR3 protein: CASSFRTRGDTQYF

clone size: once
V gene: TRBV6-5
J gene: TRBJ2-1
D gene: TRBD2
CDR3 DNA: TGTGCCAGCAGTTACTCGGGGTTAGCGGGGGTCAATGAGCAGTTCTTC
CDR3 protein: CASSYSGLAGVNEQFF

clone size: NA
V gene: TRBV5-1
J gene: TRBJ2-1
D gene: NA
CDR3 DNA: TGCGCCAGCAGGTTGGAACCGGGACACAGCTCCTACAATGAGCAGTTCTTC
CDR3 protein: CASRLEPGHSSYNEQFF

clone size: NA
V gene: TRBV18
J gene: TRBJ1-1
D gene: NA
CDR3 DNA: TGTGCCAGCCAAGGACAGCAGAACACTGAAGCTTTCTTT
CDR3 protein: CASQGQQNTEAFF